This T cell receptor (beta chain) was captured by sequencing in a study of T cell responses to AZD1222 COVID-19 vaccine. Study-level background: Second doses were pooled across both intervals (about 4 or about 12 weeks).

The study, taken as a whole, reports: The breadth and depth of Spike-specific TCRs increased once two AZD1222 doses had been given. Repertoire sampling occurred only after the peak T cell response.

The germline gives CDR1 SGHTA, CDR2 FQGTGA. The V gene lost 1 base and the J gene lost 2 bases, with 12 bases spanning the gap. The CDR3 length is 15 residues. The assay was immunoSEQ multiplex PCR, and TCRdb's table has in-frame clones only and misses some. The repertoire consists of about 130,000 clones, with 93% occurring once and the leading ten covering approximately 3.1%. This clone was seen a single time. No antigen is known for it. The sequence was obtained from an adult in good health. The starting material was peripheral blood, obtained on day 0 of AZD1222 vaccination. V gene TRBV7-3 combines with J gene TRBJ2-7; the D gene is possibly TRBD2 (5 bases). CDR3 amino acids: CASSLIGGYTYEQYF. The CDR3 nucleotides are TGTGCCAGCAGCTTAATTGGCGGGTACACCTACGAGCAGTACTTC.